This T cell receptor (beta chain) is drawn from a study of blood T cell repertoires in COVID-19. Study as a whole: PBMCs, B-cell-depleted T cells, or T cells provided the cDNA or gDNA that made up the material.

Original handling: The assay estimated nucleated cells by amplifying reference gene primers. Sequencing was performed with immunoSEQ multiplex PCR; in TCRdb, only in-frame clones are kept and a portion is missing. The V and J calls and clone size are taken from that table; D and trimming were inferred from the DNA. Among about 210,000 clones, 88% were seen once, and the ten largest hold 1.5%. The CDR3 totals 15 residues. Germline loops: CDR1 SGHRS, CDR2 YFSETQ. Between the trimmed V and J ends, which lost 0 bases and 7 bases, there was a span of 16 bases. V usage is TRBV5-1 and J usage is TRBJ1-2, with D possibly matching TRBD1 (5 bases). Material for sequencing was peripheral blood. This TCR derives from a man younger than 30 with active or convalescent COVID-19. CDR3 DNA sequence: TGCGCCAGCAGCTTGGCCGGGGGGTCATCGTCTGGCTACACCTTC. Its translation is CASSLAGGSSSGYTF.